This is a list of T cell receptor beta chains from one sample in a study of blood T cell repertoires in COVID-19. Produced via immunoSEQ multiplex PCR; TCRdb's table is partial and in-frame only. The table shows over 70,000 clones, with more than 75% occurring only once. Sequenced sample: peripheral blood. These receptors originate from a man in his 60s with COVID-19, enrolled during active disease. The CDR3 runs from the conserved cysteine through the conserved F or W. A D gene is named only where the DNA matches it firmly. Some rows mark clone size as missing; the rest say once, few, many or name a class of expanded clone.

-	TRBV19	-	TRBJ1-1	13	CASSLGLITEAFF	TGTGCCAGTAGTCTGGGCTTAATTACTGAAGCTTTCTTT
-	TRBV9	-	TRBJ2-2	16	CASRENPTGNTGELFF	TGTGCCAGCAGAGAGAACCCGACTGGAAACACCGGGGAGCTGTTTTTT
-	TRBV29-1	-	TRBJ2-2	14	CSVSAGTNTGELFF	TGCAGCGTTAGCGCGGGAACGAACACCGGGGAGCTGTTTTTT
-	TRBV9	-	TRBJ2-3	17	CASSDPRGDSRTDTQYF	TGTGCCAGCAGCGATCCGAGGGGGGACAGTCGCACAGATACGCAGTATTTT
-	TRBV3-1/TRBV3-2	-	TRBJ2-7	14	CASTFSGTSYEQYF	TGTGCCAGCACCTTTAGCGGAACATCCTACGAGCAGTACTTC
-	TRBV5-1	-	TRBJ1-1	14	CASSSGQSYTEAFF	TGCGCCAGCAGCTCTGGACAGAGTTACACTGAAGCTTTCTTT
-	TRBV12-3/TRBV12-4	-	TRBJ1-5	13	CASSLEGVQPQHF	TGTGCCAGCAGTTTAGAAGGGGTTCAGCCCCAGCATTTT
-	TRBV28	TRBD1	TRBJ1-1	14	CASSFPGTGGPAFF	TGTGCCAGCAGTTTCCCCGGGACAGGCGGTCCGGCTTTCTTT
-	TRBV5-4	-	TRBJ1-3	15	CASSEGGASGNTIYF	TGTGCCAGCAGCGAGGGCGGAGCCTCTGGAAACACCATATATTTT
few	TRBV5-1	-	TRBJ2-1	16	CASSYLGDISYNEQFF	TGCGCCAGCAGCTATTTAGGGGACATCTCCTACAATGAGCAGTTCTTC
-	TRBV18	-	TRBJ1-6	15	CASSPAGGGNSPLHF	TGTGCCAGCTCACCGGCAGGCGGGGGTAATTCACCCCTCCACTTT
-	TRBV5-6	TRBD1	TRBJ1-6	15	CASSPGQGFNSPLHF	TGTGCCAGCAGCCCGGGACAGGGGTTTAATTCACCCCTCCACTTT
-	TRBV7-3	-	TRBJ1-1	13	CASSPTGGSQAFF	TGTGCCAGCAGCCCGACTGGAGGCAGCCAAGCTTTCTTT
-	TRBV6-1	TRBD1	TRBJ1-6	18	CASSEAFYAGQVDSPLHF	TGTGCCAGCAGTGAAGCGTTTTATGCGGGACAGGTAGATTCACCCCTCCACTTT
-	TRBV10-1	-	TRBJ2-1	14	CASSYSSVYNEQFF	TGCGCCAGCAGCTACTCCAGCGTTTACAATGAGCAGTTCTTC
-	TRBV28	-	TRBJ2-3	15	CASSFGGPSTDTQYF	TGTGCCAGCAGTTTTGGCGGGCCGAGCACAGATACGCAGTATTTT
-	TRBV12-3/TRBV12-4	-	TRBJ1-5	12	CASSSPSGTRHF	TGTGCCAGCAGTTCCCCTTCCGGGACAAGGCATTTT